Each of the 7 T cell receptor beta chains below was sequenced from the same sample in a study of blood T cell repertoires in COVID-19. The data were produced by immunoSEQ multiplex PCR, yet TCRdb's version contains in-frame clones alone and is incomplete. Counted here are around 250,000 clones, 85% to 90% occurring once; the ten biggest clones make up about 1.6%. The sequenced sample was PBMCs or T cells enriched from blood (not recorded which). These receptors were obtained from a woman aged 50 to 65 who had recovered from COVID-19.

This chain links TRBV9 with TRBJ1-1; 7 bases align to TRBD1. This CDR3 comprises 13 residues. The germline CDR1 and CDR2 sequences are SGDLS and YYNGEE. V shed 0 bases and J 4 bases; nucleotides not matched to a gene: 0. The CDR3 reads CASSVDRGTEAFF. CDR3 nucleotide sequence: TGTGCCAGCAGCGTAGACAGGGGCACTGAAGCTTTCTTT. The full variable domain, completed using reference TRBV9 and TRBJ1-1, is DSGVTQTPKHLITATGQRVTLRCSPRSGDLSVYWYQQSLDQGLQFLIQYYNGEERAKGNILERFSAQQFPDLHSELNLSSLELGDSALYFCASSVDRGTEAFFGQGTRLTVV.

The chain links TRBV2 to TRBJ2-1, with 8 bases fitting TRBD2. The CDR3 has 12 amino acids. Germline loops: CDR1 SNHLY, CDR2 FYNNEI. V dropped 7 bases and J dropped 13; count of bases not matched to a gene: 9. The CDR3 spells CASTLASGQQFF. CDR3 DNA: TGTGCCAGCACGTTGGCTAGCGGGCAACAGTTCTTC. Full variable domain (remainder filled in from reference TRBV2 and TRBJ2-1): EPEVTQTPSHQVTQMGQEVILRCVPISNHLYFYWYRQILGQKVEFLVSFYNNEISEKSEIFDDQFSVERPDGSNFTLKIRSTKLEDSAMYFCASTLASGQQFFGPGTRLTVL.

The chain recombines TRBV27 with TRBJ2-1; D gene unclear. The length of the CDR3 is 16 residues. Germline CDR1 reads MNHEY; CDR2 reads SMNVEV (reference sequence). Trimming left V 0 bases short and J 5 bases short, with 14 bases between. CDR3 sequence: CASSLSVAQSHNEQFF. CDR3 nucleotides: TGTGCCAGCAGTTTATCGGTAGCCCAGAGCCACAATGAGCAGTTCTTC.

V and J are TRBV24-1 and TRBJ2-1, with D unresolved. Trimming stripped 4 bases from V and 2 bases from J, with 11 bases between. Germline loops: CDR1 KGHDR, CDR2 SFDVKD. The CDR3 contains 15 residues. The chain's CDR3 is CATSDPVVPYNEQFF. The DNA for the CDR3 is TGTGCCACCAGTGACCCCGTTGTCCCCTACAATGAGCAGTTCTTC.

J is TRBJ2-7 and V is TRBV7-2; D unclear. Trimming left V 5 bases short and J 4 bases short, with 12 bases between. The germline V gene has CDR1 SGHTA and CDR2 FQGNSA. The CDR3 spans 13 residues. CDR3 in amino acids: CASSPRVGYEQYF. As DNA, the CDR3 is TGTGCCAGCAGCCCCCGGGTCGGTTACGAGCAGTACTTC.

The chain employs TRBV6-2 or TRBV6-3 and TRBJ2-7; D unclear. This CDR3 is 16 amino acids long. V lost 6 bases to trimming and J lost 4 bases, with 22 bases between them. Germline CDR1 reads MNHEY; CDR2 reads SVGEGT. For the CDR3, the DNA is TGTGCCAGCAGCTCGACGATAGCCGCCCTTCTTTACGAGCAGTACTTC. It specifies CASSSTIAALLYEQYF.

This clone was observed a single time. The chain combines TRBV12-3 or TRBV12-4 with TRBJ1-4, with D perhaps matching TRBD1 (6 bases). V shed 2 bases and J shed 5 bases, with 6 bases lying between them. The CDR3 consists of 13 residues. The CDR3 region is CASSLRGNEKLFF. For the CDR3, the DNA is TGTGCCAGCAGTTTAAGGGGGAATGAAAAACTGTTTTTT.